Below, 7 T cell receptor beta chains from the same sample are listed, as sequenced in a study of a mutant IDH1 vaccine in newly diagnosed glioma. Sample time point: week 35, safety follow-up. Topical imiquimod accompanied each vaccine dose, which consisted of 300 ug of mutant IDH1 20-mer peptide. These receptors have no known antigen. Measured with immunoSEQ multiplex PCR; TCRdb has only the in-frame clones, and not every one. The sample has 31,000 or so clones; roughly 77% are singletons. This sample comprised PBMCs, obtained from a glioma patient whose treatment included an IDH1 peptide vaccine. The receptors were gathered from a man younger than 45 with glioma.

This rearrangement joins TRBV5-4 to TRBJ2-5, with D unclear. From germline, CDR1 is SGHNT and CDR2 YYREEE (reference sequence). The length of the CDR3 is 14 residues. The V end was cut by 3 bases, the J end by 2 bases, with 11 bases between. The CDR3 bases are TGTGCCAGCAGCTGGGTGGGTTTTCAAGAGACCCAGTACTTC. Protein product: CASSWVGFQETQYF.

The chain uses TRBV6-5 and TRBJ2-4, with 8 bases lining up with TRBD1. The J segment lost 6 bases and the V segment lost 6 bases, leaving 10 bases of the junction unmatched. Germline V gene data show CDR1 as MNHEY and CDR2 as SVGAGI. The CDR3 covers 15 residues. CDR3 bases: TGTGCCAGCAGCCCCGAGGACAGGGAAGTAAACATTCAGTACTTC. It codes for CASSPEDREVNIQYF.

The chain combines TRBV29-1 with TRBJ1-3; 9 bases fit TRBD1. The trim removed 5 bases at V and 2 bases at J, leaving 4 bases unmatched. There are 14 residues in the CDR3. Per the germline V gene, CDR1 is SQVTM and CDR2 is ANQGSEA. CDR3 DNA: TGCAGCGTTCATAGACAGGGGGCTGGAAACACCATATATTTT. Its protein product is CSVHRQGAGNTIYF.

This clone was found a few times. The chain uses TRBV5-1 and TRBJ1-5; no clear D. The CDR3 consists of 15 residues. Germline V gene lookup returns CDR1 SGHRS and CDR2 YFSETQ. Trimming pared 0 bases from V and 6 bases from J, leaving 13 bases between. This CDR3 is CASSLDLRGGQPQHF. The CDR3 region has the DNA TGCGCCAGCAGCTTGGACCTCCGTGGAGGTCAGCCCCAGCATTTT.

The V call is TRBV11-2, the J call TRBJ1-1, with a weak D call TRBD1 (5 bases). The CDR3 is made up of 15 amino acids. With 5 bases removed from V and 0 bases from J, the gap between germline ends came to 13 bases. Germline V gene sequence: CDR1 SGHAT, CDR2 FQNNGV. CDR3: CASSLYRLMNTEAFF. The CDR3 DNA follows: TGTGCCAGCAGCCTATACAGGTTAATGAACACTGAAGCTTTCTTT.

CDR3 in amino acids: CASSLTSGSREQYF. CDR3 DNA sequence: TGTGCCAGCAGCTTAACTAGCGGGAGTCGTGAGCAGTACTTC. The chain joins TRBV7-9 to TRBJ2-7; 11 bases match TRBD2. The CDR3 extends over 14 amino acids. With 2 bases clipped from V and 7 bases from J, the junction kept 4 bases outside the gene matches. Per the germline V gene, CDR1 is SEHNR and CDR2 is FQNEAQ (reference sequence).

This chain connects TRBV5-1 to TRBJ2-2, with TRBD1 identical over 11 bases. V was pared by 4 bases and J by 5 bases, with 1 base of the junction left unmatched. Germline loops: CDR1 SGHRS, CDR2 YFSETQ. The CDR3 runs to 14 residues. The CDR3 DNA reads as TGCGCCAGCAGCGGACAGGGGGCGACCGGGGAGCTGTTTTTT. Encoded protein: CASSGQGATGELFF. Drawing the rest from reference TRBV5-1 and TRBJ2-2, the complete variable domain is KAGVTQTPRYLIKTRGQQVTLSCSPISGHRSVSWYQQTPGQGLQFLFEYFSETQRNKGNFPGRFSGRQFSNSRSEMNVSTLELGDSALYLCASSGQGATGELFFGEGSRLTVL.